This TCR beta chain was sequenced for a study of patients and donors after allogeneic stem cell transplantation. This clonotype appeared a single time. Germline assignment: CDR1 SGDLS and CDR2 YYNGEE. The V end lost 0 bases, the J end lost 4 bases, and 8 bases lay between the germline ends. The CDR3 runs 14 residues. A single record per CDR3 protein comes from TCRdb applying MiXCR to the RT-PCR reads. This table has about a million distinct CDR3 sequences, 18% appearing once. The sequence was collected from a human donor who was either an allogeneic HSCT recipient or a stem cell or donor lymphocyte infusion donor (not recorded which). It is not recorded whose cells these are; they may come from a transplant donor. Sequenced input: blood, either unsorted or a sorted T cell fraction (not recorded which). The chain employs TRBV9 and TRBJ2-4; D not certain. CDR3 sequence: CASSVGGGKNIQYF. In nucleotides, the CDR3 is TGTGCCAGCAGCGTAGGTGGTGGAAAAAACATTCAGTACTTC. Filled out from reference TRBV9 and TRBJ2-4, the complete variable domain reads DSGVTQTPKHLITATGQRVTLRCSPRSGDLSVYWYQQSLDQGLQFLIQYYNGEERAKGNILERFSAQQFPDLHSELNLSSLELGDSALYFCASSVGGGKNIQYFGAGTRLSVL.